This T cell receptor (beta chain) comes out of a study of T-cell reconstitution after alpha-beta-depleted transplantation in children. Study findings and constraints: Hyperexpanded clones declined; after one year, newly produced T cells mostly supplied diversity. It was reported that alpha-beta T cells came from several hundred expanded graft clones (about two months after transplant). High day-60 TCRbeta diversity in some patients came from surviving recipient T cells and thymic progenitors.

For this clonotype: Its target is not known.

Construction of the TCRbeta library involved unique molecular identifiers. MiXCR, run by TCRdb on the PCR reads, gives a single entry per CDR3 protein. The sample includes around 110,000 distinct CDR3 sequences, around 10% of them seen just once. Germline V gene lookup returns CDR1 MDHEN and CDR2 SYDVKM. V dropped 10 bases and J dropped 3; count of bases not matched to a gene: 5. This CDR3 is built from 12 residues. This rearrangement joins TRBV28 to TRBJ2-5; 7 nucleotides line up with TRBD1. The sample consisted of PBMCs, taken before TCRalphabeta/CD19-depleted stem cell transplant. The receptor's source is a boy aged 2 to 9 with acute lymphoblastic leukemia, due to receive a stem cell transplant. The CDR3 DNA reads TGTGCCACCCACGGGACAGAAGAGACCCAGTACTTC. Translating it yields CATHGTEETQYF.